This TCR beta chain was identified during a study of blood T cell repertoires in COVID-19. Looking at the study overall: Sample material is recorded as cDNA or gDNA derived from T cells, B-cell-depleted T cells, or PBMCs.

V was pared by 6 bases and J by 0 bases, with 11 bases between. CDR3 length: 15 amino acids. Germline-derived CDR1 and CDR2 are MDHEN and SYDVKM. Per the original data handling: Amplification of reference gene primers provided the estimated nucleated cell counts. The protocol was immunoSEQ multiplex PCR, while the TCRdb copy is restricted to in-frame clones and leaves out a portion. That table is the source of V, J and clone size, and D and trimming were worked out from the DNA. The table has approximately 130,000 clones, around three quarters seen once. The sequenced sample was peripheral blood. This TCR was sampled from a human donor in a cohort sampled during active COVID-19. V gene TRBV28 combines with J gene TRBJ2-2, with D possibly matching TRBD2 (6 bases). The CDR3 is CASRETRTNTGELFF. The DNA of the CDR3 is TGTGCCAGCAGAGAGACTAGGACGAACACCGGGGAGCTGTTTTTT.